This TCR beta chain derives from a study of shared clonotypes between healthy human individuals. The wider study: Per donor, CD8 memory used one plate, CD8 naive used two, CD4 memory used three and CD4 naive used three. Study-wide points: Donors were few, which limited the genetic and exposure-history diversity represented.

CDR1 is MNHEY, CDR2 SVGAGI, per germline. CDR3 length: 15 residues. V shed 4 bases and J shed 0 bases, with 13 bases lying between them. Generated by immunoSEQ multiplex PCR, the TCRdb table keeps only in-frame clones and is missing some. Among approximately 2.1 million clones, 93% were seen once, and the ten largest hold 0.39%. Points on this clone: What it binds is unknown.

None of the donors, who were healthy HIV-negative adults, had recently had acute infections or vaccinations. Naive CD4+ cells were CD45RA-selected; the remaining cells were memory. The specimen was naive CD4+ T cells from PBMCs. Subset described: CD45RA+ positively selected. The sequence was obtained from a man younger than 35 in good health. Some clones in this sample may be carry-over from other donors' samples. The chain carries TRBV6-5 and TRBJ2-7; no reliable D call. The CDR3 region is CASSSRFVGSYEQYF. Written as DNA, the CDR3 is TGTGCCAGCAGTTCCCGGTTTGTCGGCTCCTACGAGCAGTACTTC.